This record covers a single T cell receptor (beta chain). This entry comes from a study of blood T cells in healthy people across ages. Using a J-beta primer mix together with a sample-barcoded 5' primer, a second PCR was run for roughly 7 to 11 cycles. TCRdb passed the 5' RACE reads through MiXCR, listing each CDR3 protein once. The sample carries approximately 490,000 distinct CDR3 sequences, around 24% recorded once. Per germline, CDR1 SEHNR and CDR2 FQNEAQ (reference sequence). There are 17 residues in the CDR3. This sample also belongs to another study, concerning T cells of mothers and their children. That report adds: The effect of thymic selection on TCR recombination output is similar between related and unrelated pairs. Relative to unrelated pairs, biologically related mother-child dyads exhibited marginally greater, non-significant overlap.

This chain uses TRBV7-9 with TRBJ2-5; 13 bases are a match to TRBD2. The end of the DNA fits TRBJ2-1 better, so the J call may be wrong. Sequencing used blood. The sequence came from a boy between 10 and 17 years old in good health. CDR3 sequence: CASSSRTLAGGPNEQFF. The CDR3 DNA reads TGTGCCAGCAGCTCAAGGACACTAGCGGGAGGGCCTAATGAGCAGTTCTTC.